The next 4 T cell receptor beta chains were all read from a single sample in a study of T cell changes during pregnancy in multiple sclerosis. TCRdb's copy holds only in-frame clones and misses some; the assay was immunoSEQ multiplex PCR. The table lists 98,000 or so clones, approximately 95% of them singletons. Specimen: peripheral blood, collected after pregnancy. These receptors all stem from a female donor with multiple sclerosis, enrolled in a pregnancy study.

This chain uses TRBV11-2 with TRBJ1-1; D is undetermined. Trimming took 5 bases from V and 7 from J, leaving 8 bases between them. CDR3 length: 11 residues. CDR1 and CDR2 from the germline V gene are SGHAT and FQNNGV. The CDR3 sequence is CASSGEVEAFF. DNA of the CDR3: TGTGCCAGCAGCGGGGAGGTTGAAGCTTTCTTT.

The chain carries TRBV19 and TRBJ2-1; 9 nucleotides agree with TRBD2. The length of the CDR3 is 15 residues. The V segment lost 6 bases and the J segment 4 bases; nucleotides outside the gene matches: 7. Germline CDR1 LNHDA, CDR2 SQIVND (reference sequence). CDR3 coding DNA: TGTGCCAGTAGCCCATCTAGCGGGGAGTACAATGAGCAGTTCTTC. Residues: CASSPSSGEYNEQFF.

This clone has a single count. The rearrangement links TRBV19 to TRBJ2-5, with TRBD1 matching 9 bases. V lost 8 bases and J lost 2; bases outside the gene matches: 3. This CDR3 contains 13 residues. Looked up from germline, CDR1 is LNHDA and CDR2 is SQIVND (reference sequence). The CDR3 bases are TGTGCCAGTTCAGGACAGGGGCAAGAGACCCAGTACTTC. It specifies CASSGQGQETQYF.

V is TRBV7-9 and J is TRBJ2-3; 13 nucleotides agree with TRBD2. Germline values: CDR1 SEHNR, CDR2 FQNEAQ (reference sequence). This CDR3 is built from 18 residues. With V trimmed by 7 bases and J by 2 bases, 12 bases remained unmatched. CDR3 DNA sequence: TGTGCCAGCATCCCTTGGACTAGCGGGAGATCTCCCACAGATACGCAGTATTTT. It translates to CASIPWTSGRSPTDTQYF. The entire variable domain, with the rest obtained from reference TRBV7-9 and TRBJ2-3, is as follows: DTGVSQNPRHKITKRGQNVTFRCDPISEHNRLYWYRQTLGQGPEFLTYFQNEAQLEKSRLLSDRFSAERPKGSFSTLEIQRTEQGDSAMYLCASIPWTSGRSPTDTQYFGPGTRLTVL.